These 6 T cell receptor beta chains share one sample of origin, sequenced in a study of blood T cell repertoires in COVID-19. Profiled with immunoSEQ multiplex PCR; TCRdb holds only in-frame clones, not every one. The table has some 360,000 clones, around 87% seen once; the top ten hold approximately 2.4%. The source material was peripheral blood. The source of these receptors is a woman in her sixties or seventies with COVID-19, enrolled during active disease.

The V and J genes are TRBV9 and TRBJ2-7; D is unclear. The ends were cut back, 0 bases at V and 0 bases at J, with 7 bases in the middle. CDR3 length equals 14 residues. CDR1 SGDLS and CDR2 YYNGEE come from the germline V gene. CDR3 sequence reads: CASSVVESSYEQYF. The CDR3 DNA follows: TGTGCCAGCAGCGTAGTTGAGAGCTCCTACGAGCAGTACTTC.

This chain connects TRBV5-1 to TRBJ1-1; 7 bases line up with TRBD1. Losses at the gene ends were 3 bases for V and 1 base for J; bases not matched to a gene: 9. The CDR3 is 16 residues long. The germline V gene has CDR1 SGHRS and CDR2 YFSETQ. CDR3 amino acids: CASSSSPGTANTEAFF. CDR3 DNA sequence: TGCGCCAGCAGCTCCTCTCCCGGGACAGCGAACACTGAAGCTTTCTTT.

This rearrangement joins TRBV7-3 to TRBJ2-7; D is unclear. Germline V gives CDR1 SGHTA, CDR2 FQGTGA. V was pared by 2 bases and J by 2 bases, with 10 bases between. CDR3 size: 14 residues. CDR3 DNA sequence: TGTGCCAGCAGCTTACTGCCCGGAGCCTACGAGCAGTACTTC. Protein product: CASSLLPGAYEQYF. Filled out from reference TRBV7-3 and TRBJ2-7, the complete variable domain reads GAGVSQTPSNKVTEKGKYVELRCDPISGHTALYWYRQSLGQGPEFLIYFQGTGAADDSGLPNDRFFAVRPEGSVSTLKIQRTERGDSAVYLCASSLLPGAYEQYFGPGTRLTVT.

In its sample, this clone was seen a few times. The chain is built from TRBV7-2 and TRBJ2-7; possible D gene TRBD1, 5 bases. The germline V gene has CDR1 SGHTA and CDR2 FQGNSA. With 4 bases removed from V and 4 bases from J, the gap between germline ends came to 11 bases. The CDR3 is 13 amino acids. CDR3 bases: TGTGCCAGCAGCTCCACAGGTGCGTACGAGCAGTACTTC. This codes for CASSSTGAYEQYF.

This clone was detected only a few times. V is TRBV27 and J is TRBJ2-5, with 10 bases matching TRBD1. This CDR3 contains 16 residues. J was trimmed by 2 bases and V by 3 bases; bases with no gene match: 6. In germline, CDR1 is MNHEY, CDR2 SMNVEV (reference sequence). For the CDR3, the DNA is TGTGCCAGCAGTTTCCGCCCGGGACAGGGGCAAGAGACCCAGTACTTC. It encodes CASSFRPGQGQETQYF.

V gene TRBV11-2 combines with J gene TRBJ2-7; 11 bases fit TRBD1. Per germline, CDR1 SGHAT and CDR2 FQNNGV. Trimming cost V 4 bases and J 13 bases; bases outside gene matches: 15. The CDR3 has 15 residues. The CDR3 nucleotides read TGTGCCAGCAGCTCCAGGGACAGGGGGAAGTTTAGTATATACTTC. Protein product: CASSSRDRGKFSIYF.